The rows below give T cell receptor beta chains drawn from one sample of a study of shared clonotypes between healthy human individuals. Generated by immunoSEQ multiplex PCR, the TCRdb table keeps only in-frame clones and is missing some. The sample lists more than 2,000,000 clones, 90% to 95% seen once, with roughly 0.13% in the top ten. The sequencing sample was made of naive CD4+ T cells sorted from blood. Every receptor here comes from a man younger than 30 in good health. CDR3s include the opening cysteine and the closing phenylalanine or tryptophan. D genes are given only for firm matches. Only some rows state a clone size, as once, few, many or a class for expanded clones.

j_gene	v_gene	abundance	d_gene	CDR3nt	CDR3aa
TRBJ2-7	TRBV6-1	.	TRBD2	TGTGCCGGCCGTAGCGGGGGGCCCGCGGGGGAGCAGTACTTC	CAGRSGGPAGEQYF
TRBJ1-1	TRBV14	.	TRBD1	TGTGCCAGCCGGACAGGGCACACTGAAGCTTTCTTT	CASRTGHTEAFF
TRBJ2-7	TRBV6-1	.	TRBD2	TGTGCCAGCAACGAAAGCGGGGGGCCCTCCTACGAGCAGTACTTC	CASNESGGPSYEQYF
TRBJ1-2	TRBV28	once	.	TGTGCCAGCGGGGGGCTAAGAGTTGGTAACTATGGCTACACCTTC	CASGGLRVGNYGYTF
TRBJ2-7	TRBV7-9	few	.	TGTGCCAGCAGGCGGACAGAAGTTAACGAGCAGTACTTC	CASRRTEVNEQYF
TRBJ2-7	TRBV11-2	.	TRBD2	TGTGCCAGCAGTACGGGACTAGCGGGGGCCTACGAGCAGTACTTC	CASSTGLAGAYEQYF
TRBJ2-1	TRBV6-5	once	.	TGTGCCAGCAGTTACGTACTAGCGAAGGGGGGGGAGCAGTTCTTC	CASSYVLAKGGEQFF
TRBJ1-5	TRBV19	.	.	TGTGCCAGTAGTAATCTTCCAGGGGAGAGGGATAGCAATCAGCCCCAGCATTTT	CASSNLPGERDSNQPQHF
TRBJ2-5	TRBV12-5	.	TRBD2	TGTGCTAGTGGTCCGGGAGGTGGGGAGACCCAGTACTTC	CASGPGGGETQYF
TRBJ1-2	TRBV27	.	.	TGTGCCAGCAGCCAAATCCAGGGGTATGGCTACACCTTC	CASSQIQGYGYTF
TRBJ1-2	TRBV5-4	.	.	TGTGCCAGCAGCCTGACCTTGGAGGCCTACACCTTC	CASSLTLEAYTF
TRBJ2-5	TRBV5-4	.	TRBD2	TGTGCCAGCAGACCATCTAGCGGCCAAGAGACCCAGTACTTC	CASRPSSGQETQYF
TRBJ2-3	TRBV5-1	.	.	TGCGCCAGCAGCTCCCTGAAGGGGAGCACAGATACGCAGTATTTT	CASSSLKGSTDTQYF
TRBJ1-3	TRBV6-5	.	.	TGTGCCAGCAGTTACTCGAATACACCCGGGAACACCATATATTTT	CASSYSNTPGNTIYF
TRBJ2-3	TRBV28	.	TRBD2	TGTGCCAGCAGTCAGCGGGGGGGCACCACAGATACGCAGTATTTT	CASSQRGGTTDTQYF
TRBJ2-2	TRBV6-5	.	.	TGTGCCAGCAGGCCCGGGGGGAACACCGGGGAGCTGTTTTTT	CASRPGGNTGELFF
TRBJ2-7	TRBV5-1	once	TRBD2	TGCGCCAGCAGCTTACTAGCGGGTCCCTACTACGAGCAGTACTTC	CASSLLAGPYYEQYF